This T cell receptor beta chain was obtained from a study of T cell repertoires and HLA-DP antigens. In the case of this clone: Its antigen is unidentified.

CDR1 MNHNY and CDR2 SVGAGI come from the germline V gene (reference sequence). The V and J ends lost 2 bases and 2 bases, in that order; junction bases with no gene match: 3. The length of the CDR3 is 16 residues. TCRdb's copy holds only in-frame clones and misses some; the assay was immunoSEQ multiplex PCR. Found here are over 100,000 clones, 85% to 95% of them singletons; the top ten hold around 0.3%. The clonotype originates from a woman younger than 35 in good health and CMV-seronegative. Specimen: CD4+ T cells from PBMCs. The chain has TRBV6-6 and TRBJ2-6, with 7 bases that match TRBD1. Here the CDR3 reads CASSYPTGTGANVLTF. The CDR3 DNA reads as TGTGCCAGCAGTTACCCGACAGGGACTGGGGCCAACGTCCTGACTTTC.